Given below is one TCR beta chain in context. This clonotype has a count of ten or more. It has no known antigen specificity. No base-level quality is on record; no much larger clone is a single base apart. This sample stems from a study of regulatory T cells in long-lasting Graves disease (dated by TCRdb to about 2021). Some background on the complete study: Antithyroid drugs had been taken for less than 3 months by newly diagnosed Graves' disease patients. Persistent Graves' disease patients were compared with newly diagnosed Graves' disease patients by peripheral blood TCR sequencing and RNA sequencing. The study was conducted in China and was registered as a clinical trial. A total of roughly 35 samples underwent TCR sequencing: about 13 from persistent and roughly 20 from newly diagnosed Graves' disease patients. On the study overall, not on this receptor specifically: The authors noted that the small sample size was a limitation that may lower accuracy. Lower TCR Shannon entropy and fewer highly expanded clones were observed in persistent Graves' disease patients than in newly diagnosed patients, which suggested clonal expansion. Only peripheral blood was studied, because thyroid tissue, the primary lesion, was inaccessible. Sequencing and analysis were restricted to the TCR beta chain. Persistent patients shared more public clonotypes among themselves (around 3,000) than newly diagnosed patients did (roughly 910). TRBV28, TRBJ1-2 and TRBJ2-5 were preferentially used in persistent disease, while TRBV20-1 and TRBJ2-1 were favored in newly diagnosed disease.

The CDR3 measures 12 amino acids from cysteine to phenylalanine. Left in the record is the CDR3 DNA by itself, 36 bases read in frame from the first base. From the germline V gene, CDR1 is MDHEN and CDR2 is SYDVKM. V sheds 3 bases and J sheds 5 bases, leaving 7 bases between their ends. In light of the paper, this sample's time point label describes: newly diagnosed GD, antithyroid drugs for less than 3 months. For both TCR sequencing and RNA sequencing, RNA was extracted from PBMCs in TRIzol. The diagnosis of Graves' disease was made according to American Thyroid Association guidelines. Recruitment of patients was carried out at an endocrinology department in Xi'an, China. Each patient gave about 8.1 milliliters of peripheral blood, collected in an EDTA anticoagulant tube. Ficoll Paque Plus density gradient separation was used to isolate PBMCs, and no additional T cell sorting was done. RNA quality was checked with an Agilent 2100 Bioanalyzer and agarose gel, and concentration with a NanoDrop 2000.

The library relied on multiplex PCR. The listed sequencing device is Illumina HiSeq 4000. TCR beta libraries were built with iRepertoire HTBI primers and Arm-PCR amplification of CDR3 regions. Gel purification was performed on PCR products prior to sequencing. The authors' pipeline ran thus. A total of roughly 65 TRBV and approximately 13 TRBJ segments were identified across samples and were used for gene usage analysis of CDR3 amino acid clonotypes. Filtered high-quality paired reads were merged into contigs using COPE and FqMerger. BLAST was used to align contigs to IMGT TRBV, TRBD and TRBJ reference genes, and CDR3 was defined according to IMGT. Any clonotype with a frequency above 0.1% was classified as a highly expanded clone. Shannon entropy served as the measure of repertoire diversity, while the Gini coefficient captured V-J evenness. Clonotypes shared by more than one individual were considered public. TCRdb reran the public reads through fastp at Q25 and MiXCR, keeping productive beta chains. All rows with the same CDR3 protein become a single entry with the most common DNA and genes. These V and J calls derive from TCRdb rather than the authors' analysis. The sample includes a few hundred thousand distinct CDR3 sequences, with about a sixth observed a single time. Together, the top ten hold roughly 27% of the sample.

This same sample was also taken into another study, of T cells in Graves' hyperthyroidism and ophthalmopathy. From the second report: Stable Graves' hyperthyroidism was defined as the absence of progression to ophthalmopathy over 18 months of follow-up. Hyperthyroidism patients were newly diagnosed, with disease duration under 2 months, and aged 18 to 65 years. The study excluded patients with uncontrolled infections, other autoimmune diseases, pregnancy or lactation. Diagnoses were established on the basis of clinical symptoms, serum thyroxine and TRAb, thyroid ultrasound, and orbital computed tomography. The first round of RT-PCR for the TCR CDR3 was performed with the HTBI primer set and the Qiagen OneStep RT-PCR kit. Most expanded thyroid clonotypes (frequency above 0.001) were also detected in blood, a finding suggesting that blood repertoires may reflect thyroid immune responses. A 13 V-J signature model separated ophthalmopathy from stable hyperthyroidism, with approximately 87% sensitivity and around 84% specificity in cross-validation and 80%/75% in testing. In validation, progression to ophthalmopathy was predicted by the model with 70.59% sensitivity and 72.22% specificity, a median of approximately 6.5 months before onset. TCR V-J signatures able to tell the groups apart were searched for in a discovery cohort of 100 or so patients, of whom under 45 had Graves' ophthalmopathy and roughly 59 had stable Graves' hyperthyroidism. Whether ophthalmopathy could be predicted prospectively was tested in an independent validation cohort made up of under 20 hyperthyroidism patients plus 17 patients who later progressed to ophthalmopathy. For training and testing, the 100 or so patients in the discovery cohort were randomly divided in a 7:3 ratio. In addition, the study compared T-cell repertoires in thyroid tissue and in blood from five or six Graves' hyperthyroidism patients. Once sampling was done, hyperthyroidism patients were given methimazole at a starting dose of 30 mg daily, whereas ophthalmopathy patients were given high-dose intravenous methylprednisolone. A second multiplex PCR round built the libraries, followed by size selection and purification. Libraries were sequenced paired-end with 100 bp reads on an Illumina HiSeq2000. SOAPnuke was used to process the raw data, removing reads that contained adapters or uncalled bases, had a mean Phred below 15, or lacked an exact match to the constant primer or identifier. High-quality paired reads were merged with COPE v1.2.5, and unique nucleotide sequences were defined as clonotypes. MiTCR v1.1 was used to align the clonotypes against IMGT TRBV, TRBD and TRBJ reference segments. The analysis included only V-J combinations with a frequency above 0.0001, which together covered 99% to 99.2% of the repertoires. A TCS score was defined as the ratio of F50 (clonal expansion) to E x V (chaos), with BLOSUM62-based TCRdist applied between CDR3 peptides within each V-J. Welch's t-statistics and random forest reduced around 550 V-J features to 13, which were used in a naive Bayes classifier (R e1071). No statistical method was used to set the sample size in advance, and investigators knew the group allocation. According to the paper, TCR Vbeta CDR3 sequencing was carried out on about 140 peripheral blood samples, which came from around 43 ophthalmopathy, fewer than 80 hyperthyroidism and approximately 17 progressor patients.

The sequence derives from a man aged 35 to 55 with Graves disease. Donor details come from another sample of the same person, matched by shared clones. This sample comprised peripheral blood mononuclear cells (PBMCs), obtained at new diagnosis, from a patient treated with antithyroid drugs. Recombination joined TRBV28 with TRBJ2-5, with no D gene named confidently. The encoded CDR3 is CASSLLQETQYF. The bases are TGTGCCAGCAGTTTGCTTCAGGAGACCCAGTACTTC.